One sample yielded the 21 T cell receptor beta chains listed below, sequenced in a study of blood T cells in healthy people across ages (dated by TCRdb to between 2014 and 2016). Library prep was done by 5' RACE. The sample was run on an Illumina HiSeq 2500. A second PCR of roughly 7 to 11 cycles was performed with a sample-barcoded 5' primer and a J-beta primer mix. The public sequencing data were trimmed at Q25 with fastp and processed into clonotypes with MiXCR by TCRdb, which kept only in-frame beta chains. Rows are combined by CDR3 protein, so each entry shows the most common genes and DNA. This sample holds 650,000 to 1,000,000 distinct CDR3 sequences; 35% to 50% were observed only once. Over 15% of the sample is in the top ten clones. Material: blood. The origin of the receptors is a man older than 75 in good health.

The chain is built from TRBV20-1 and TRBJ2-5, with TRBD2 as a possible D gene (6 bases). The J call is uncertain, as TRBJ2-7 better fits the DNA end. The germline V gene has CDR1 DFQATT and CDR2 SNEGSKA (reference sequence). The CDR3 runs 15 residues. CDR3 region: CSARDPGHTAGEQYF. CDR3 in DNA: TGCAGTGCTAGAGATCCTGGACACACAGCGGGCGAGCAGTACTTC.

This clonotype was seen repeatedly, ten times or more. The J gene is TRBJ2-7, the V gene TRBV20-1; 8 nucleotides match TRBD2. CDR3 length equals 13 residues. With V trimmed by 5 bases and J by 2 bases, 5 bases remained unmatched. Germline V CDR1 and CDR2: DFQATT, SNEGSKA (reference sequence). The CDR3 nucleotides read TGCAGTGCTTCCCAGGGACTAGCCTACGAGCAGTACTTC. This translates into CSASQGLAYEQYF.

This sequence joins TRBV20-1 and TRBJ2-5; TRBD1 is a possible D gene (5 bases). The CDR3 is 11 amino acids. Germline loops: CDR1 DFQATT, CDR2 SNEGSKA (reference sequence). V was cut by 8 bases and J by 2 bases, with 9 bases left in between. The DNA for the CDR3 is TGCAGTCCCAGGGCGCAAGAGACCCAGTACTTC. Translated, it gives CSPRAQETQYF.

The chain combines TRBV20-1 with TRBJ1-6; TRBD1 aligns across 10 bases. Germline assignment: CDR1 DFQATT and CDR2 SNEGSKA (reference sequence). Germline trimming cut 3 bases from V and 4 bases from J; bases unmatched to any gene: 9. The CDR3 covers 17 residues. CDR3 amino acids: CSARGSGTGVYNSPLHF. CDR3 in DNA: TGCAGTGCTAGGGGGTCCGGGACAGGGGTTTATAATTCACCCCTCCACTTT.

This clonotype has just a few counts. As DNA, the CDR3 is TGTGCCAGCAGTTCGACAGGTTTAATCTATGGCTACACCTTC. Protein product: CASSSTGLIYGYTF. The rearrangement links TRBV6-5 to TRBJ1-2; TRBD1 is a possible D gene (6 bases). Germline-derived CDR1 and CDR2 are MNHEY and SVGAGI. The CDR3 has 14 amino acids. The ends were cut back, 4 bases at V and 4 bases at J, with 13 bases in the middle.

In its sample, this clonotype was seen many times. The genes are TRBV7-9 and TRBJ1-6, with D possibly matching TRBD1 (5 bases). Germline V gives CDR1 SEHNR, CDR2 FQNEAQ (reference sequence). The V and J ends lost 6 bases and 6 bases respectively, with 12 bases between them. The CDR3 contains 14 residues. The DNA of the CDR3 is TGTGCCAGCAGACCTCAGGGATCTAATTCACCCCTCCACTTT. Protein product: CASRPQGSNSPLHF.

The chain combines TRBV7-6 with TRBJ2-1, with TRBD2 matching over 8 bases. The V segment lost 1 base and the J segment 4 bases; nucleotides outside the gene matches: 12. Looked up from germline, CDR1 is SGHVS and CDR2 is FNYEAQ. The CDR3 covers 18 residues. The DNA for the CDR3 is TGTGCCAGCAGCTTAGGTCTCGTAGCGGGGAAAAATTACAATGAGCAGTTCTTC. Protein: CASSLGLVAGKNYNEQFF.

The sample holds a few counts of this clonotype. The chain has TRBV25-1 and TRBJ2-5; maybe TRBD1 (6 bases). The length of the CDR3 is 12 residues. Germline V CDR1 and CDR2: MGHDK, SYGVNS. V was shortened by 5 bases and J by 9 bases, with 13 bases between the two germline ends. The CDR3 sequence is CASSRGQNSQYF. CDR3 in DNA: TGTGCCAGCAGTCGGGGACAAAACTCCCAGTACTTC.

This clonotype was picked up a small number of times. One base away lies a much larger clone, so this may be a sequencing read error. The rearrangement uses TRBV20-1 and TRBJ2-7; 9 nucleotides match TRBD2. Germline V gene data show CDR1 as DFQATT and CDR2 as SNEGSKA (reference sequence). The CDR3 loop spans 15 amino acids. V dropped 0 bases and J dropped 6; count of bases not matched to a gene: 9. In nucleotides, the CDR3 is TGCAGTGCTAGAGATAGGCGAGCGGGAGGTCGCGAGCAGTACTTC. This codes for CSARDRRAGGREQYF.

The CDR3 nucleotides read TGCGCCAGCAGCGGGACCCAGGGCGCCTACGAGCAGTACTTC. This codes for CASSGTQGAYEQYF. This rearrangement joins TRBV5-1 to TRBJ2-7; D is perhaps TRBD1 or TRBD2 (5 bases each). This CDR3 has 14 amino acids. Germline-derived CDR1 and CDR2 are SGHRS and YFSETQ. The ends were cut back, 4 bases at V and 2 bases at J, with 13 bases in the middle. Looking up the rest from reference TRBV5-1 and TRBJ2-7 gives the full variable domain: KAGVTQTPRYLIKTRGQQVTLSCSPISGHRSVSWYQQTPGQGLQFLFEYFSETQRNKGNFPGRFSGRQFSNSRSEMNVSTLELGDSALYLCASSGTQGAYEQYFGPGTRLTVT.

This clonotype was seen only once. A junction boundary mismatches the germline segment, possibly from a read error. The V and J genes are TRBV13 and TRBJ1-4, with D possibly TRBD1 on 6 matching bases. The CDR3 contains 15 residues. Germline V gives CDR1 PRHDT, CDR2 FYEKMQ (reference sequence). CDR3: CASSSPGATNEKPFF. Here the CDR3 DNA reads TGTGCCAGCAGCTCCCCGGGGGCAACTAATGAAAAACCGTTTTTT.

The gene calls are TRBV27 and TRBJ2-7, with 9 bases fitting TRBD2. The J call could be wrong; TRBJ2-5 is a better fit for the DNA end. This CDR3 has 17 residues. In germline, CDR1 is MNHEY, CDR2 SMNVEV (reference sequence). The DNA for the CDR3 is TGTGCCAGCAGTTTATATGGCGGGAGGGCTTTTCAAGAGACCCAGTACTTC. This codes for CASSLYGGRAFQETQYF.

This clonotype was seen ten or more times. This chain joins TRBV20-1 and TRBJ2-7; D is tentatively TRBD1 or TRBD2 (5 bases each). This CDR3 has 14 residues. Trimming stripped 6 bases from V and 2 bases from J, with 17 bases between. CDR1 and CDR2 from the germline V gene are DFQATT and SNEGSKA (reference sequence). The CDR3 region is CSATDGDGPYEQYF. The CDR3 DNA is TGCAGTGCAACGGACGGGGACGGGCCCTACGAGCAGTACTTC.

This clonotype was detected a few times. This rearrangement joins TRBV20-1 to TRBJ2-3, with D perhaps matching TRBD2 (6 bases). V lost 1 base to trimming and J lost 7 bases, with 12 bases between them. The CDR3 totals 13 residues. Per germline, CDR1 DFQATT and CDR2 SNEGSKA (reference sequence). The CDR3 nucleotides are TGCAGTGCTAGAGTGGACGGGGGAAATACGCAGTATTTT. It yields the protein CSARVDGGNTQYF.

The chain joins TRBV15 to TRBJ2-1; 8 bases agree with TRBD2. The CDR3 totals 18 residues. V dropped 0 bases and J dropped 6; count of bases not matched to a gene: 13. From germline, CDR1 is LNHNV and CDR2 YYDKDF (reference sequence). The CDR3 loop reads CATSREVVRGAGGNEQFF. The CDR3 nucleotides are TGTGCCACCAGCAGAGAAGTGGTCCGGGGTGCGGGAGGCAATGAGCAGTTCTTC.

The chain joins TRBV6-1 to TRBJ2-7, with 7 bases fitting TRBD1. The CDR3 is made up of 15 amino acids. V dropped 1 base and J dropped 4; count of bases not matched to a gene: 7. Germline lookup yields CDR1 MNHNS and CDR2 SASEGT. The CDR3: CASSEGGNRGYEQYF. The CDR3 DNA reads as TGTGCCAGCAGTGAAGGGGGTAACAGGGGTTACGAGCAGTACTTC.

J is TRBJ2-3 and V is TRBV12-5; D call uncertain. Germline V gene data show CDR1 as LGHNT and CDR2 as FRNRAP. The CDR3 covers 17 residues. V gave up 1 base and J gave up 2 bases, with 16 bases separating them. CDR3 sequence (DNA): TGTGCTAGTGGTTTGGATCAATGGGAACCTTACACAGATACGCAGTATTTT. This codes for CASGLDQWEPYTDTQYF.

The chain links TRBV7-2 to TRBJ2-3; no definite D call. CDR1 and CDR2 (germline): SGHTA, FQGNSA. The length of the CDR3 is 13 residues. Trimming took 5 bases from V and 11 from J, leaving 17 bases between them. CDR3 in DNA: TGTGCCAGCAGCCCTTCTCCGGGCCTACAGCAGTATTTT. This codes for CASSPSPGLQQYF.

V gene TRBV29-1 combines with J gene TRBJ2-1, with TRBD2 matching over 7 bases. There are 14 residues in the CDR3. From germline, CDR1 is SQVTM and CDR2 ANQGSEA. After removal of 1 base from V and 10 bases from J, the junction contained 10 bases not matched to a gene. As DNA, the CDR3 is TGCAGCGTTGAAGGGTCGACTGGCGGGGGAGAGCAGTTCTTC. Its protein product is CSVEGSTGGGEQFF.

This clonotype was observed a handful of times. DNA for the CDR3: TGTGCCACCAGTGATTATTACAGGGACACCGGGGAGCTGTTTTTT. Amino acids: CATSDYYRDTGELFF. The chain uses TRBV24-1 and TRBJ2-2; tentative D call: TRBD1 (6 bases). The CDR3 is 15 residues long. The V gene lost 2 bases and the J gene lost 3 bases, with 9 bases spanning the gap. CDR1 and CDR2 from the germline V gene are KGHDR and SFDVKD.

The chain is built from TRBV27 and TRBJ2-6; D is possibly TRBD2 (6 bases). Germline-derived CDR1 and CDR2 are MNHEY and SMNVEV (reference sequence). V lost 5 bases and J 0 bases, leaving 14 bases between the germline ends. The CDR3 length is 17 residues. CDR3 sequence reads: CASSLRAGLSGANVLTF. The CDR3 region has the DNA TGTGCCAGCAGTCTAAGAGCGGGCCTCTCTGGGGCCAACGTCCTGACTTTC.